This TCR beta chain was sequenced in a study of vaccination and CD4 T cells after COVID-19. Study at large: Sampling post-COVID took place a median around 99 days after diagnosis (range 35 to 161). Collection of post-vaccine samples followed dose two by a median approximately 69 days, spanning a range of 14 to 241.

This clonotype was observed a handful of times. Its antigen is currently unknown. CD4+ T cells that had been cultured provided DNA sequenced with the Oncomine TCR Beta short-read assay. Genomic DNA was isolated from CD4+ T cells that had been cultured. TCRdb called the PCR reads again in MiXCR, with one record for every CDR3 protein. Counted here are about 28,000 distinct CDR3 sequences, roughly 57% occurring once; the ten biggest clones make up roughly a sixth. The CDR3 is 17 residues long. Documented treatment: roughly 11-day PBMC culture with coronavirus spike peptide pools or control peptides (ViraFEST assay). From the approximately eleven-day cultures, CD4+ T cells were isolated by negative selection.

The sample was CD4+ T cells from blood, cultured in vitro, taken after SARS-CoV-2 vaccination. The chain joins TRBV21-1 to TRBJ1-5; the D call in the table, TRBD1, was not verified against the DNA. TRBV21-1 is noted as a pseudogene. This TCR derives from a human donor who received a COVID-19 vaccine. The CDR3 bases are TGTGCCAGCAGCAATGAAGAGGGACCCCATAGCAATCAGCCCCAGCATTTT. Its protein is CASSNEEGPHSNQPQHF.